What follows are 17 T cell receptor beta chains derived from one specimen sequenced in a study of blood T cell repertoires in COVID-19. Assay: immunoSEQ multiplex PCR; the TCRdb copy retains only in-frame clones and omits some. The top ten clones hold about 5.8% of a sample with roughly 80,000 clones, around 80% of them seen once. Material for sequencing was peripheral blood. The receptors stem from a man in his 60s with active or convalescent COVID-19.

J is TRBJ1-2 and V is TRBV18; maybe TRBD1 (5 bases). V was pared by 0 bases and J by 9 bases, with 11 bases between. The CDR3 totals 13 residues. The germline V gene encodes CDR1 KGHSH and CDR2 LQKENI. In DNA, the CDR3 is TGTGCCAGCTCACCACCTTCATCAGGGAGCTACACCTTC. Translating it yields CASSPPSSGSYTF.

The V call is TRBV24-1, the J call TRBJ1-5; the D gene is possibly TRBD1 (5 bases). The CDR3 consists of 17 residues. Germline values: CDR1 KGHDR, CDR2 SFDVKD. Trimming pared 4 bases from V and 1 base from J, leaving 16 bases between. DNA for the CDR3: TGTGCCACCAGTGAGGGAGGGACGGCGGCAAGCAATCAGCCCCAGCATTTT. It encodes CATSEGGTAASNQPQHF.

The CDR3 loop is CASSSQMGGTEAFF. The CDR3 DNA reads as TGTGCCAGCAGCTCTCAGATGGGGGGGACTGAAGCTTTCTTT. The chain has TRBV11-1 and TRBJ1-1; possibly TRBD1 for D (5 bases). CDR3 size: 14 residues. With 4 bases removed from V and 5 bases from J, the gap between germline ends came to 14 bases. Germline V gene data show CDR1 as SGHAT and CDR2 as FQDESV (reference sequence). Using reference TRBV11-1 and TRBJ1-1 for the parts outside the CDR3, the full variable domain is EAEVAQSPRYKITEKSQAVAFWCDPISGHATLYWYRQILGQGPELLVQFQDESVVDDSQLPKDRFSAERLKGVDSTLKIQPAELGDSAMYLCASSSQMGGTEAFFGQGTRLTVV.

A word on this clone: The same CDR3 is also encoded by other DNA sequences in this sample. The CDR3 DNA reads as TGTGCCAGCAGCGTAGAGCGGTGGGCCTACAATGAGCAGTTCTTC. This gives the protein CASSVERWAYNEQFF. V usage is TRBV9 and J usage is TRBJ2-1, with D possibly being TRBD2 (5 bases). This CDR3 contains 15 residues. V shed 0 bases and J shed 2 bases, with 9 bases lying between them. Germline assignment: CDR1 SGDLS and CDR2 YYNGEE.

This clone appeared once. The rearrangement joins TRBV12-3 or TRBV12-4 to TRBJ2-3, with TRBD2 as a possible D gene (6 bases). Trimming pared 4 bases from V and 3 bases from J, leaving 8 bases between. The CDR3 is made up of 13 amino acids. The CDR3 DNA is TGTGCCAGCAGTTGGAGGGGTACAGATACGCAGTATTTT. Translation: CASSWRGTDTQYF.

V is TRBV12-3 or TRBV12-4 and J is TRBJ1-2; D gene ambiguous. Trimming took off 3 bases at V and 8 bases at J, with 13 bases between the two ends. The CDR3 length is 13 residues. Written as DNA, the CDR3 is TGTGCCAGCAGTTTCTCCCGGGTGGAGGGCTACACCTTC. It encodes CASSFSRVEGYTF.

The chain recombines TRBV19 with TRBJ2-1; D gene unclear. Germline assignment: CDR1 LNHDA and CDR2 SQIVND (reference sequence). The CDR3 is 15 amino acids. The V gene lost 3 bases and the J gene lost 0 bases, with 9 bases spanning the gap. This CDR3 reads CASSIWASSYNEQFF. In nucleotides, the CDR3 is TGTGCCAGTAGTATCTGGGCAAGCTCCTACAATGAGCAGTTCTTC.

The rearrangement uses TRBV5-4 and TRBJ1-4; no firm D call. Germline CDR1 and CDR2: SGHNT and YYREEE (reference sequence). The CDR3 totals 13 residues. Trimming stripped 0 bases from V and 7 bases from J, with 7 bases between. Written as DNA, the CDR3 is TGTGCCAGCAGCTTGGCCGCAGGTGAAAAACTGTTTTTT. Its translation: CASSLAAGEKLFF.

The CDR3 region is CASSLRAGRSETQYF. The CDR3 DNA is TGTGCCAGCAGCTTGAGGGCAGGGCGCTCAGAGACCCAGTACTTC. The V call is TRBV5-6, the J call TRBJ2-5, with D tentatively TRBD1 (5 bases). The CDR3 runs 15 residues. Trimming shortened V by 1 base and J by 4 bases, and 14 bases separated the two germline ends. The germline CDR1 and CDR2 sequences are SGHDT and YYEEEE.

This chain links TRBV6-5 with TRBJ2-3, with D uncertain. Germline CDR1 MNHEY, CDR2 SVGAGI. There are 14 residues in the CDR3. V lost 2 bases to trimming and J lost 4 bases, with 10 bases between them. The CDR3 here is CASSYRVKADTQYF. For the CDR3, the DNA is TGTGCCAGCAGTTACCGGGTTAAGGCAGATACGCAGTATTTT.

This chain joins TRBV4-1 and TRBJ1-1; D is unresolved. Trimming cost V 2 bases and J 0 bases, with 7 bases left between them. Germline V gene lookup returns CDR1 MGHRA and CDR2 YSYEKL. This CDR3 region has 14 residues. The CDR3 DNA reads TGCGCCAGCAGCCAACGCAGGATGAACACTGAAGCTTTCTTT. This translates into CASSQRRMNTEAFF.

The chain employs TRBV9 and TRBJ2-1; the D gene is possibly TRBD2 (5 bases). The CDR3 spans 16 residues. Germline values: CDR1 SGDLS, CDR2 YYNGEE. V was trimmed by 0 bases and J by 10 bases, leaving 20 bases between them. The CDR3 bases are TGTGCCAGCAGCGTAGAGGGAACGGGGTGGTTCCTAGAGCAGTTCTTC. Amino acid sequence: CASSVEGTGWFLEQFF.

The V call is TRBV29-1, the J call TRBJ2-1; 7 bases line up with TRBD2. Trimming at V came to 0 bases and at J to 5 bases, leaving 7 bases not matched to a gene. CDR1 and CDR2 from the germline V gene are SQVTM and ANQGSEA. There are 15 residues in the CDR3. CDR3 sequence (DNA): TGCAGCGTTGAAGATCAGTGGGGGGGAAACAATGAGCAGTTCTTC. Amino acids: CSVEDQWGGNNEQFF.

The CDR3 loop reads CASSQTGQGRKLFF. As DNA, the CDR3 is TGTGCCAGCAGCCAAACCGGACAGGGGCGGAAACTGTTTTTT. The chain employs TRBV6-5 and TRBJ1-4, with 9 bases that match TRBD1. CDR1 and CDR2 (germline): MNHEY, SVGAGI. The trim removed 6 bases at V and 11 bases at J, leaving 10 bases unmatched. This CDR3 has 14 amino acids.

The chain carries TRBV7-2 and TRBJ1-4; D is unresolved. Germline V CDR1 and CDR2: SGHTA, FQGNSA. Trimming removed 5 bases at V and 0 bases at J, with 10 bases between. The CDR3 is 15 amino acids. DNA of the CDR3: TGTGCCAGCAGCCCAGGAATCTCAACTAATGAAAAACTGTTTTTT. The encoded protein is CASSPGISTNEKLFF.

V usage is TRBV7-2 and J usage is TRBJ2-5; 7 positions agree with TRBD1. This CDR3 has 15 residues. Per germline, CDR1 SGHTA and CDR2 FQGNSA. Trimming at V came to 2 bases and at J to 3 bases, leaving 6 bases not matched to a gene. In DNA form, the CDR3 reads TGTGCCAGCAGCTTAATTCCTGGGACAGAAGAGACCCAGTACTTC. Protein: CASSLIPGTEETQYF.

This clone appeared once. This chain joins TRBV11-2 and TRBJ1-1; D unclear. Looked up from germline, CDR1 is SGHAT and CDR2 is FQNNGV. The CDR3 has 17 residues. V was cut by 2 bases and J by 2 bases, with 18 bases left in between. The CDR3 loop is CASSLWERRGLNTEAFF. The CDR3 coding sequence is TGTGCCAGCAGCTTATGGGAAAGAAGAGGACTTAACACTGAAGCTTTCTTT.